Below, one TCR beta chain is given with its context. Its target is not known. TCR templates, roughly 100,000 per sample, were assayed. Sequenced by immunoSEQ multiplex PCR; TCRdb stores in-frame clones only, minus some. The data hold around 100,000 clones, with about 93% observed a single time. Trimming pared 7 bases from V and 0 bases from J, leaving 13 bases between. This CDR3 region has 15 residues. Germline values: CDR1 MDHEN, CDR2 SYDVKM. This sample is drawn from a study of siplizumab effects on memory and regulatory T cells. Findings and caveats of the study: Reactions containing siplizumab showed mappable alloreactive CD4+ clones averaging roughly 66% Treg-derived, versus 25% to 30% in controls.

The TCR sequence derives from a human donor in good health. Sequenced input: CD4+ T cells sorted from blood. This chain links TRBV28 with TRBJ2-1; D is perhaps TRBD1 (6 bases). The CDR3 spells CASKRGSSSYNEQFF. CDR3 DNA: TGTGCCAGCAAGAGGGGGTCAAGCTCCTACAATGAGCAGTTCTTC.